What follows are 8 T cell receptor beta chains derived from one specimen sequenced in a study of cytomegalovirus exposure and HLA in healthy donors. The PCR used 60 Vbeta and 13 Jbeta primers. Profiling relied on immunoSEQ multiplex PCR, and the TCRdb table lists in-frame clones only, not all of them. Here the sample table reports around 150,000 clones. The sample taken for sequencing was PBMCs. The receptors were gathered from a man between 35 and 55 years old in good health and CMV-seronegative.

The rearrangement links TRBV18 to TRBJ2-1; TRBD1 matches at 9 bases. After removal of 0 bases from V and 6 bases from J, the junction contained 9 bases not matched to a gene. Germline loops: CDR1 KGHSH, CDR2 LQKENI. This CDR3 is built from 17 residues. CDR3 sequence: CASSPPSGTGNFNEQFF. Written as DNA, the CDR3 is TGTGCCAGCTCACCACCGTCGGGGACAGGGAATTTCAATGAGCAGTTCTTC.

The chain employs TRBV7-6 and TRBJ2-3; D may be TRBD2 (6 bases). The germline V and J ends were trimmed by 1 base and 0 bases, with 8 bases remaining between them. This CDR3 is built from 15 residues. CDR1 is SGHVS and CDR2 is FNYEAQ in the germline V gene. The CDR3 nucleotides read TGTGCCAGCAGCTTAGTCGGGGGTAGCACAGATACGCAGTATTTT. Translated: CASSLVGGSTDTQYF.

The chain recombines TRBV19 with TRBJ2-7, with D possibly being TRBD1 (6 bases). CDR1 LNHDA and CDR2 SQIVND come from the germline V gene (reference sequence). V lost 4 bases, J lost 2 bases, and 9 bases lay in between. This CDR3 has 13 amino acids. In nucleotides, the CDR3 is TGTGCCAGTAGTAAACAGGGAGCCTACGAGCAGTACTTC. It yields the protein CASSKQGAYEQYF.

The chain is built from TRBV7-9 and TRBJ2-7; D unclear. The CDR3 covers 16 residues. Germline V gives CDR1 SEHNR, CDR2 FQNEAQ (reference sequence). Trimming removed 7 bases from V and 5 bases from J, with 24 bases in between. The CDR3 is CASTPVTPLQVDEQYF. The CDR3 DNA reads as TGTGCCAGCACCCCTGTAACTCCCCTTCAAGTAGACGAGCAGTACTTC.

The chain joins TRBV5-1 to TRBJ2-5; maybe TRBD1 (5 bases). Germline lookup yields CDR1 SGHRS and CDR2 YFSETQ. Trimming removed 0 bases from V and 4 bases from J, with 10 bases in between. The CDR3 contains 14 residues. CDR3 nucleotides: TGCGCCAGCAGCTTGGTGCAGGGCCTAGAGACCCAGTACTTC. Encoded protein: CASSLVQGLETQYF.

The CDR3 nucleotides are TGTGCCAGCAGCTTAGAAGTCCCGGTGGCAGGGGGAGGCTACACCTTC. It encodes CASSLEVPVAGGGYTF. The chain is built from TRBV7-2 and TRBJ1-2; 7 bases line up with TRBD1. This CDR3 contains 16 residues. Germline values: CDR1 SGHTA, CDR2 FQGNSA. V gave up 1 base and J gave up 8 bases; unmatched junction bases: 13.

The chain uses TRBV10-2 and TRBJ1-1; D is ambiguous. There are 14 residues in the CDR3. Germline values: CDR1 WSHSY, CDR2 SAAADI. Trimming pared 4 bases from V and 5 bases from J, leaving 14 bases between. CDR3 in amino acids: CASSGTNRGTEAFF. The CDR3 DNA follows: TGCGCCAGCAGTGGTACCAACCGCGGTACTGAAGCTTTCTTT.

This sequence joins TRBV9 and TRBJ2-7; TRBD1 is a possible D gene (5 bases). Trimming shortened V by 4 bases and J by 3 bases, and 17 bases separated the two germline ends. CDR1 is SGDLS, CDR2 YYNGEE, per germline. The length of the CDR3 is 15 residues. The CDR3 loop reads CASSRGTGASYEQYF. CDR3 nucleotides: TGTGCCAGCAGCAGGGGAACAGGCGCTAGCTACGAGCAGTACTTC.